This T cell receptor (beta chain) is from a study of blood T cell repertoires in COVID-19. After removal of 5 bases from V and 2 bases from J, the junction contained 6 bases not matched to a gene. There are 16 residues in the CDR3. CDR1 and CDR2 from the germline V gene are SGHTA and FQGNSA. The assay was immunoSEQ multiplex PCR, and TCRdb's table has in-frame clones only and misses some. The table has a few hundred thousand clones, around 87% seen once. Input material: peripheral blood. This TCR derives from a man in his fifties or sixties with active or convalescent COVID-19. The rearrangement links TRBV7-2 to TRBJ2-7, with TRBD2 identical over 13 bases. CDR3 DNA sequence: TGTGCCAGCAGCCGCCTGACTAGCGGGGGGACCTACGAGCAGTACTTC. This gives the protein CASSRLTSGGTYEQYF.